Included here is one T cell receptor (beta chain) sequence, with context. Which antigen it targets is not known. No clone much larger than this one lies a single base away; base qualities are absent. Counted from cysteine to phenylalanine, this CDR3 has 15 amino acids. Just the 45-base CDR3 DNA is kept, in frame starting at base 1. The CDR1 and CDR2 encoded by the germline V gene are SGHVS and FQNEAQ. The library relied on the immunoSEQ multiplex PCR assay. For most patients, genomic DNA was isolated with the Qiagen DNeasy Blood and Tissue Kit and shipped frozen to Adaptive Biotechnologies for TCR sequencing. For most patients, high-throughput TCR-beta CDR3 sequencing of genomic DNA was performed by Adaptive Biotechnologies. In the source study's methods: Adaptive's ImmunoSEQ software supplied the TCR sequencing data for around 19 patients, while MiXCR and VDJtools were used to process three other patients. CD4 versus CD8 sorting errors were corrected by removing sequences found in both subsets at a frequency ratio below 5:1. Because the origin of CDR3 nucleotide sequences shared between donor and recipient could not be assigned, those sequences were removed. At least 2-fold expansion over unstimulated cells and a minimum CFSE-low frequency of 0.002% (template counts) or 0.001% (read counts) were required for clones to be classified as alloreactive. A clone was considered mappable if detected in the sequenced pre-transplant spleen, lymph node, or MLR CFSE-low populations of the donor or recipient. Cumulative frequency of alloreactive clones was calculated as a percentage of all sequences weighted by copy number. Sourced from immuneACCESS, this table was stored by TCRdb with only in-frame sequences that have V and J called. A share of the clones is absent; for the studies checked, an unresolved V gene accounts for under half, and the remainder has no known explanation. That table is the source of V, J and clone size, and D and trimming were worked out from the DNA. In all, the sample holds about 90,000 clones, and roughly 92% of those were seen once. About 0.3% of the sample is in the top ten clones.

The source of the sample is a study of graft-versus-host responses after intestinal transplantation (dated by TCRdb to the early 2020s). A note on the overall study: Multivisceral, liver-intestinal, or isolated intestinal transplants were received by the recipients. Every recipient was given anti-thymocyte globulin induction, then maintenance tacrolimus and steroids for about three years. After intestinal transplantation, graft-versus-host and host-versus-graft alloreactive T cell clones in the graft, circulation and bone marrow were tracked using bulk TCR-beta CDR3 sequencing. To identify alloreactive clones, pre-transplant mixed lymphocyte reaction products were sequenced and compared with unstimulated pre-transplant donor and recipient T cells. The cohort enrolled 24 intestinal transplant recipients, one of whom was a retransplant, and 3 patients without pretransplant specimens were excluded. A peak of at least 4% donor T cells among recipient peripheral blood mononuclear cells was the definition used for donor T cell macrochimerism. Samples from a few later patients were sequenced in-house on an Illumina MiSeq with MiXCR processing rather than by the commercial service.

The time point label, read with the paper, signifies: cells obtained before transplantation from donor or recipient. CD3+CD4+ and CD3+CD8+ populations were FACS-sorted from unstimulated pre-transplant donor and recipient cells taken from spleen or lymph nodes. Points the paper makes about the study in general: Early after transplant, peak levels of circulating GvH clones were associated with declines in HvG clones. Patients with donor T cell macrochimerism had high GvH to HvG T cell clonal ratios in their allografts. GvH clones were found in recipient bone marrow, and some of the GvH clones appeared earlier in ileal mucosa or blood, which is consistent with an intestinal mucosal origin. The relatively low number and heterogeneity of intestinal transplant patients limited the conclusions.

This sequence uses TRBV7-8 and TRBJ2-5; no D gene is confidently identified. The closer fit of TRBJ2-7 to the DNA end suggests the J call may be wrong. The input for sequencing was unstimulated CD4+ T cells sorted from spleen or lymph node cells, taken before intestinal transplant. The origin of this receptor is a human donor who received an intestinal transplant. The nucleotide sequence is given as TGTGCCAGCAGCTTAGCAGGCTCAAGGGATTACGAGCAGTACTTC. Its protein product is CASSLAGSRDYEQYF.